This paragraph covers one TCR beta chain sequence. This sample is drawn from a study of control samples from healthy donors and cancer patients. The CDR3 length is 17 residues. Between the trimmed V and J ends, which lost 2 bases and 8 bases, there was a span of 21 bases. Repertoires were generated with immunoSEQ multiplex PCR, while TCRdb's copy carries only in-frame clones and drops some. The data contain 120,000 or so clones, around 87% of them singletons. The rearrangement joins TRBV6-7 to TRBJ1-4; D unresolved. TRBV6-7 is designated an ORF whose function remains uncertain. This TCR derives from a man in his fifties or sixties in good health. Sequenced sample: blood. CDR3 residues: CASSYDSIGSVGEKLFF. The CDR3 DNA reads as TGTGCCAGCAGTTACGATTCGATAGGGTCCGTGGGGGAAAAACTGTTTTTT.